Reported below is one T cell receptor (beta chain). The antigen remains unidentified. The CDR3 runs to 13 residues. Germline loops: CDR1 SGHRS, CDR2 YFSETQ. V lost 0 bases and J 1 base, leaving 2 bases between the germline ends. This sample was included in a study of neoadjuvant anti-PD-1 for oral cavity cancer. The assay was immunoSEQ multiplex PCR, and TCRdb's table has in-frame clones only and misses some. The data show 72,000 or so clones, more than 70% seen once. Notes on the study in general: Higher pretreatment Treg/Th17 ratios tracked higher pretreatment blood clonality.

The sequences come from PBMCs, collected before nivolumab (anti-PD-1) treatment. This chain connects TRBV5-1 to TRBJ2-1; D is unclear. The sequence derives from a person between 35 and 79 years old with oral cavity squamous cell carcinoma. CDR3 residues: CASSLASYNEQFF. CDR3 bases: TGCGCCAGCAGCTTGGCATCCTACAATGAGCAGTTCTTC. Together with reference TRBV5-1 and TRBJ2-1, the CDR3 gives the full variable domain: KAGVTQTPRYLIKTRGQQVTLSCSPISGHRSVSWYQQTPGQGLQFLFEYFSETQRNKGNFPGRFSGRQFSNSRSEMNVSTLELGDSALYLCASSLASYNEQFFGPGTRLTVL.